Presented here are 17 T cell receptor beta chains from one specimen sequenced in a study of patients and donors after allogeneic stem cell transplantation. MiXCR, applied by TCRdb to the RT-PCR reads, yields one record per CDR3 protein. The sample has about 960,000 distinct CDR3 sequences; under 20% are singletons. Source material: blood, either unsorted or a sorted T cell fraction (not recorded which). These TCRs come from a human donor who was either an allogeneic HSCT recipient or a stem cell or donor lymphocyte infusion donor (not recorded which). It is not recorded whose cells these are; they may come from a transplant donor.

This clonotype was recorded a few times. Germline and junction disagree at one end, which may indicate a read error. This sequence joins TRBV5-1 and TRBJ2-1, with 12 positions matching TRBD2. CDR3 length equals 14 residues. Germline V gives CDR1 SGHRS, CDR2 YFSETQ. The CDR3 reads CASSWTSGVNEQFF. For the CDR3, the DNA is TGTGCCAGTAGTTGGACTAGCGGGGTCAATGAGCAGTTCTTC.

The rearrangement joins TRBV20-1 to TRBJ2-7, with TRBD2 as a possible D gene (7 bases). The V and J ends lost 1 base and 5 bases respectively, with 12 bases between them. Germline CDR1 DFQATT, CDR2 SNEGSKA (reference sequence). The CDR3 is 13 residues long. In nucleotides, the CDR3 is TGCAGTGCTAGAGTTCCGCGGGGGCACGAGCAGTACTTC. Its translation: CSARVPRGHEQYF.

The chain has TRBV9 and TRBJ1-6, with 8 nucleotides matching TRBD1. Germline-derived CDR1 and CDR2 are SGDLS and YYNGEE. The CDR3 runs to 15 residues. V shed 3 bases and J 9 bases; nucleotides not matched to a gene: 8. CDR3 amino acids: CASSGGAGTGSPLHF. The DNA of the CDR3 is TGTGCCAGCAGCGGAGGGGCAGGGACAGGTTCACCCCTCCACTTT.

The J gene is TRBJ2-7, the V gene TRBV4-1; 10 nucleotides match TRBD2. CDR1 is MGHRA, CDR2 YSYEKL, per germline. CDR3 length: 16 residues. V trimming: 3 bases; J trimming: 4 bases; junction bases outside the gene matches: 9. The CDR3 spells CASSHGGVAGGYEQYF. The CDR3 DNA reads TGCGCCAGCAGCCATGGAGGAGTAGCGGGGGGTTACGAGCAGTACTTC.

The rearrangement links TRBV14 to TRBJ2-1, with D hard to call. The CDR3 extends over 13 amino acids. Germline loops: CDR1 SGHDN, CDR2 FVKESK. V was trimmed by 2 bases and J by 9 bases, leaving 11 bases between them. The CDR3 DNA follows: TGTGCCAGCAGCCAATTAAGACGTCCTGAGCAGTTCTTC. Translating gives CASSQLRRPEQFF.

This clonotype was seen repeatedly, ten times or more. The chain employs TRBV12-3 or TRBV12-4 and TRBJ1-3; TRBD1 matches 7 bases. The CDR3 length is 18 residues. The junction had 13 bases not matched to a gene; V was cut back by 5 bases and J by 0 bases. CDR3 DNA sequence: TGTGCCAGCAGTCGGCGGACAGGTCGAGGAAACTCTGGAAACACCATATATTTT. The encoded protein is CASSRRTGRGNSGNTIYF.

V and J are TRBV15 and TRBJ2-7, with D possibly being TRBD1 or TRBD2 (6 bases each). This CDR3 region has 17 residues. Trimming removed 3 bases at V and 2 bases at J, with 20 bases between. CDR1 and CDR2 (germline): LNHNV, YYDKDF (reference sequence). The CDR3 loop is CATSSHRGTTVTYEQYF. In DNA, the CDR3 is TGTGCCACCAGCAGTCATCGCGGGACAACGGTTACCTACGAGCAGTACTTC.

The CDR3 DNA follows: TGTGCCAGCAGTTTCCGGGGGGTCGGCAATTACGAGCAGTACTTC. It specifies CASSFRGVGNYEQYF. This chain links TRBV27 with TRBJ2-7; 7 bases match TRBD2. The CDR3 runs to 15 residues. V lost 3 bases, J lost 4 bases, and 9 bases stayed unmatched. Germline assignment: CDR1 MNHEY and CDR2 SMNVEV (reference sequence).

At least ten counts were recorded for this clonotype. The chain combines TRBV29-1 with TRBJ1-6; maybe TRBD1 (6 bases). Germline V CDR1 and CDR2: SQVTM, ANQGSEA. The CDR3 has 13 amino acids. V lost 3 bases to trimming and J lost 9 bases, with 12 bases between them. The CDR3 DNA reads as TGCAGCGTTGAGGGGCAGGGGATTTCACCCCTCCACTTT. It encodes CSVEGQGISPLHF.

This clonotype showed up many times. As DNA, the CDR3 is TGTGCCAGCAGCTTAGATCGGGGGCTGGAGCTGTTTTTT. Translated: CASSLDRGLELFF. The chain couples TRBV7-2 to TRBJ2-2, with D possibly called TRBD1 or TRBD2 (6 bases each). The CDR3 totals 13 residues. Germline V lookup: CDR1 SGHTA, CDR2 FQGNSA. Between the trimmed V and J ends, which lost 1 base and 10 bases, there was a span of 10 bases.

This clonotype showed up many times. V is TRBV10-3 and J is TRBJ1-1; no definite D call. The CDR3 length is 14 residues. Deletions cut 6 bases from V and 1 base from J, with 12 bases between. CDR1 is ENHRY, CDR2 SYGVKD, per germline. The chain's CDR3 is CAIRSGVTNTEAFF. DNA of the CDR3: TGTGCCATCAGATCAGGCGTTACGAACACTGAAGCTTTCTTT.

The chain combines TRBV6-1 with TRBJ1-5; D is ambiguous. Trimming left V 6 bases short and J 7 bases short, with 16 bases between. Germline CDR1 and CDR2: MNHNS and SASEGT. The CDR3 has 14 residues. This CDR3 is CASSRDPRGQPQHF. CDR3 DNA: TGTGCCAGCAGCCGAGACCCACGAGGACAGCCCCAGCATTTT.

The V and J genes are TRBV19 and TRBJ2-1; D not certain. CDR1 is LNHDA and CDR2 is SQIVND in the germline V gene (reference sequence). CDR3 size: 14 residues. V was trimmed by 1 base and J by 4 bases, leaving 8 bases between them. In DNA, the CDR3 is TGTGCCAGTAGTATAGCCTTTACATACAATGAGCAGTTCTTC. Its protein is CASSIAFTYNEQFF.

This clonotype was picked up many times. The V gene is TRBV29-1, the J gene TRBJ1-5; D might be TRBD1 (5 bases). CDR1 and CDR2 from the germline V gene are SQVTM and ANQGSEA. The CDR3 runs 13 residues. The germline V and J ends were trimmed by 5 bases and 3 bases, with 11 bases remaining between them. The CDR3 DNA is TGCAGCGTTCACGCAGGGAACAATCAGCCCCAGCATTTT. Amino acid sequence: CSVHAGNNQPQHF.

The chain couples TRBV11-2 to TRBJ2-7; 9 nucleotides line up with TRBD2. J gave up 2 bases and V 2 bases, and 7 bases lay outside the gene matches. The CDR3 length is 16 residues. Germline V CDR1 and CDR2: SGHAT, FQNNGV. The CDR3 region is CASSLSGTSRTYEQYF. CDR3 bases: TGTGCCAGCAGCTTATCAGGGACTAGCAGGACCTACGAGCAGTACTTC.

This clonotype was counted at least ten times. The genes are TRBV29-1 and TRBJ2-3; D gene ambiguous. Germline assignment: CDR1 SQVTM and CDR2 ANQGSEA. The CDR3 sequence is 14 residues long. V lost 1 base and J 0 bases, leaving 8 bases between the germline ends. The DNA for the CDR3 is TGCAGCGTTGAAGTATTTATTAGCACAGATACGCAGTATTTT. Its protein is CSVEVFISTDTQYF.

J is TRBJ2-3 and V is TRBV5-1; TRBD2 matches at 9 bases. The V gene end was trimmed by 0 bases and the J gene end by 3 bases; junction bases not matched to a gene: 5. Germline loops: CDR1 SGHRS, CDR2 YFSETQ. The CDR3 is 16 residues long. CDR3 nucleotides: TGCGCCAGCAGCTTGGACGCCAGCGGGGGGACAGATACGCAGTATTTT. It yields the protein CASSLDASGGTDTQYF.